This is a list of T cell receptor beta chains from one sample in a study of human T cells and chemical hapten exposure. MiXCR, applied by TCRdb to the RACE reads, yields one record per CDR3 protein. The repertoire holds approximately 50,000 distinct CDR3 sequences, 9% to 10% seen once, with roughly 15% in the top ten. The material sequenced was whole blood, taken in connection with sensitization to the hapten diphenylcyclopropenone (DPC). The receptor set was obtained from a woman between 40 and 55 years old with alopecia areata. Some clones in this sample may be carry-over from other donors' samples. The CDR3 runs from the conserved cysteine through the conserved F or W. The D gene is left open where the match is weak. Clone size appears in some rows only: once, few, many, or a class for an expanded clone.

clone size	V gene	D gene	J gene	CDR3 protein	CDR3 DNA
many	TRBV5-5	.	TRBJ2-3	CASTWGGYTDTQYF	TGTGCCAGCACCTGGGGCGGATACACAGATACGCAGTATTTT
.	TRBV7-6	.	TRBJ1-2	CASSIQNNYGYTF	TGTGCCAGCAGCATACAGAATAACTATGGCTACACCTTC
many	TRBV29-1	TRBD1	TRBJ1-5	CSVRQGQGQPQHF	TGCAGCGTTCGACAGGGCCAAGGGCAGCCCCAGCATTTT
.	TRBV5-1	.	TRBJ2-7	CASSPTGLGSYEQYF	TGCGCCAGCAGCCCCACAGGCTTGGGTTCCTACGAGCAGTACTTC
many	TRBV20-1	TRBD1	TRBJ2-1	CSATDPSTGGKNNEQFF	TGCAGTGCTACCGACCCTTCGACAGGGGGGAAAAACAATGAGCAGTTCTTC
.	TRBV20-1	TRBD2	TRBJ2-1	CSAREALAGYNEQFF	TGCAGTGCTAGAGAAGCGCTAGCGGGGTACAATGAGCAGTTCTTC
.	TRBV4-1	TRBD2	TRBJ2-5	CASSQDRGGGTYQETQYF	TGCGCCAGCAGCCAAGATCGAGGCGGGGGGACGTACCAAGAGACCCAGTACTTC
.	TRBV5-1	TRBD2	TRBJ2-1	CASSLTTSGGHNEQFF	TGCGCCAGCAGCTTGACCACTAGCGGGGGACACAATGAGCAGTTCTTC
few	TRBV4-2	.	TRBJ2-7	CASSQVTPYEQYF	TGTGCCAGCAGCCAAGTCACTCCATACGAGCAGTACTTC
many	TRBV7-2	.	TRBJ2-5	CASSLKETQYF	TGTGCCAGCAGCTTAAAAGAGACCCAGTACTTC
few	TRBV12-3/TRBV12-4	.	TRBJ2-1	CASSFALNFDEQFF	TGTGCCAGCAGTTTTGCACTTAACTTCGATGAGCAGTTCTTC
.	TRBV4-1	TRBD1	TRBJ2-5	CASSQDFGTERSQYF	TGCGCCAGCAGCCAAGATTTCGGGACAGAGAGGTCCCAGTACTTC
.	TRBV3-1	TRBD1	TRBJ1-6	CASSQDGQGAPLHF	TGTGCCAGCAGCCAAGACGGACAGGGGGCACCCCTCCACTTT
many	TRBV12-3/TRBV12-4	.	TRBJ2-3	CASSLGVRAPDTQYF	TGTGCCAGCAGTCTCGGGGTCAGGGCCCCAGATACGCAGTATTTT
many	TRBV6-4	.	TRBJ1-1	CASRDSENTEAFF	TGTGCCAGCAGGGACAGTGAGAACACTGAAGCTTTCTTT
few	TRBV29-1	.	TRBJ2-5	CSVDGGLTQYF	TGCAGCGTTGATGGGGGATTGACCCAGTACTTC
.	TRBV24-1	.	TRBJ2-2	CATSGLTNTGELFF	TGTGCCACCAGTGGCCTAACGAACACCGGGGAGCTGTTTTTT
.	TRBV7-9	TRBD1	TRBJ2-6	CASSLGQGGMANVLTF	TGTGCCAGCAGCTTGGGACAGGGTGGAATGGCCAACGTCCTGACTTTC
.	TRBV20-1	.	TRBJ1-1	CSASRRTNTEAFF	TGCAGTGCTAGTCGCAGGACGAACACTGAAGCTTTCTTT
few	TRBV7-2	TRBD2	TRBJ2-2	CASSFLTSGGRPPGELFF	TGTGCCAGCAGCTTTCTGACTAGCGGGGGACGCCCCCCCGGGGAGCTGTTTTTT
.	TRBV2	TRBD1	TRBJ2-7	CASGQAYEQYF	TGTGCCAGTGGACAGGCCTACGAGCAGTACTTC
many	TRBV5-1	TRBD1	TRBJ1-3	CASSLGTGTGNTIYF	TGCGCCAGCAGCTTGGGGACAGGGACTGGAAACACCATATATTTT
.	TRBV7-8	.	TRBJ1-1	CASSLARGSDTEAFF	TGTGCCAGCAGCTTAGCCCGGGGATCGGACACTGAAGCTTTCTTT
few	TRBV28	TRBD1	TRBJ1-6	CASSLILDRGSPLHF	TGTGCCAGCAGTTTAATACTGGACAGGGGTTCACCCCTCCACTTT
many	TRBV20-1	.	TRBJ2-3	CSARSGQDTQYF	TGCAGTGCTAGGAGCGGCCAAGATACGCAGTATTTT
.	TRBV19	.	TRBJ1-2	CASSGQGLYYGYTF	TGTGCCAGTAGTGGGCAGGGGCTCTACTATGGCTACACCTTC
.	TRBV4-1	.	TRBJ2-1	CASSQASGSEVF	TGCGCCAGCAGTCAAGCTTCGGGTAGCGAGGTCTTC
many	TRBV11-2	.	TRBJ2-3	CASSLTGTSTDTQYF	TGTGCCAGCAGCTTAACCGGGACTAGCACAGATACGCAGTATTTT
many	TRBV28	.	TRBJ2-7	CASGTYEQYF	TGTGCCAGCGGGACCTACGAGCAGTACTTC
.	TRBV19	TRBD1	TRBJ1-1	CASSVDRGDTEAFF	TGTGCCAGTAGCGTGGACAGGGGAGACACTGAAGCTTTCTTT
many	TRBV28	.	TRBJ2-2	CASSFGSTGELFF	TGTGCCAGCAGTTTTGGATCCACCGGGGAGCTGTTTTTT
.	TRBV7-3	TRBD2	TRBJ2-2	CASGASGTGELFF	TGTGCCAGCGGGGCTAGCGGTACCGGGGAGCTGTTTTTT
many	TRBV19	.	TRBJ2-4	CATSGMASGIQYF	TGTGCCACCTCAGGGATGGCGAGCGGCATTCAGTACTTC
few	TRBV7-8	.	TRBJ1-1	CASSLISRRNTEAFF	TGTGCCAGCAGCTTAATTAGCCGGAGGAACACTGAAGCTTTCTTT
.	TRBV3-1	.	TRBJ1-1	CASSRDREAFF	TGTGCCAGCAGCCGAGACAGAGAAGCTTTCTTT
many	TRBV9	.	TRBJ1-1	CASSLEGFNTEAFF	TGTGCCAGCAGCCTGGAGGGTTTCAACACTGAAGCTTTCTTT